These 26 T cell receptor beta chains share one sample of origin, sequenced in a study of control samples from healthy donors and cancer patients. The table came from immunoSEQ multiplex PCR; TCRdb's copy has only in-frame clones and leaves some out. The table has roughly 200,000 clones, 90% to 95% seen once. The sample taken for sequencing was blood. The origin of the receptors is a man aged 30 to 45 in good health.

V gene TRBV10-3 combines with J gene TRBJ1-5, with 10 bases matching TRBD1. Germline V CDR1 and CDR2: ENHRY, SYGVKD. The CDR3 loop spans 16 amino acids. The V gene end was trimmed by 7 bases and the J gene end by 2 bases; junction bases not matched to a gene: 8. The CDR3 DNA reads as TGTGCCATCACCCCGACAGGGGGCGGGGGCAATCAGCCCCAGCATTTT. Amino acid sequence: CAITPTGGGGNQPQHF.

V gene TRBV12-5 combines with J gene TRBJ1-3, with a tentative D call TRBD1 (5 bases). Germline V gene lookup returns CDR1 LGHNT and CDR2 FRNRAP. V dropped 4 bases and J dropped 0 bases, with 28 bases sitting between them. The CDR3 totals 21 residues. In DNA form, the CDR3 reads TGTGCTAGTGGTTCACCCCGCCGGGGGGGACTCACAAATACCTCTGGAAACACCATATATTTT. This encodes CASGSPRRGGLTNTSGNTIYF.

CDR3 in amino acids: CASSLLAGGPYNEQFF. Written as DNA, the CDR3 is TGTGCCAGCAGCCTACTAGCGGGGGGGCCTTACAATGAGCAGTTCTTC. The chain has TRBV14 and TRBJ2-1, with 13 bases that match TRBD2. This CDR3 comprises 16 residues. Per germline, CDR1 SGHDN and CDR2 FVKESK. V lost 4 bases and J lost 4; bases outside the gene matches: 4.

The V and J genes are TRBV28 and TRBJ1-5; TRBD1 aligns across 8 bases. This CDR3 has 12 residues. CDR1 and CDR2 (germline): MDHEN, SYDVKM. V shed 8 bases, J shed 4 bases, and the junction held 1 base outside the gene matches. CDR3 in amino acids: CASGTGNQPQHF. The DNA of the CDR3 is TGTGCCAGCGGGACAGGTAATCAGCCCCAGCATTTT.

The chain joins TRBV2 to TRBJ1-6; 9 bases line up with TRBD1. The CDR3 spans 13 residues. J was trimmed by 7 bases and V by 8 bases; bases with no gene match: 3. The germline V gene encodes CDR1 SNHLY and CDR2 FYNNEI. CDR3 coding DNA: TGTGCCAGCTGGACAGGGGTCAATTCACCCCTCCACTTT. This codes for CASWTGVNSPLHF. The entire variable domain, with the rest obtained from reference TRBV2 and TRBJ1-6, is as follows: EPEVTQTPSHQVTQMGQEVILRCVPISNHLYFYWYRQILGQKVEFLVSFYNNEISEKSEIFDDQFSVERPDGSNFTLKIRSTKLEDSAMYFCASWTGVNSPLHFGNGTRLTVT.

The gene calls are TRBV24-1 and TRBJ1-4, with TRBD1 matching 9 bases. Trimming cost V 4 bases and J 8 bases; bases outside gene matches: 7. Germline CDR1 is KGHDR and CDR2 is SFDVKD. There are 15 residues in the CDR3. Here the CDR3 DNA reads TGTGCCACCAGTGACCTGGGGACAGGGAGGGAAAAACTGTTTTTT. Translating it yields CATSDLGTGREKLFF.

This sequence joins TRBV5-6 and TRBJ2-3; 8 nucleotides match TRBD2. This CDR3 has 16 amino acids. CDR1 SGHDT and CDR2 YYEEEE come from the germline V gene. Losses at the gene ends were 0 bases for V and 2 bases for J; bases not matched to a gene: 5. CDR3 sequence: CASSLALAGFTDTQYF. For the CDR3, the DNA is TGTGCCAGCAGCTTGGCTCTAGCGGGTTTCACAGATACGCAGTATTTT. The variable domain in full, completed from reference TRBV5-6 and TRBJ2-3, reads DAGVTQSPTHLIKTRGQQVTLRCSPKSGHDTVSWYQQALGQGPQFIFQYYEEEERQRGNFPDRFSGHQFPNYSSELNVNALLLGDSALYLCASSLALAGFTDTQYFGPGTRLTVL.

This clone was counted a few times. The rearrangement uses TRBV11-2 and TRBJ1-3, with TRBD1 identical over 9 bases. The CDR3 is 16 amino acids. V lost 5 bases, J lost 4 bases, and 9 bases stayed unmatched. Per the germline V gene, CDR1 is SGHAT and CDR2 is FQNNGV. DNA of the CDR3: TGTGCCAGCAGCAGCGTATTCGGGACAGGGGGAAACACCATATATTTT. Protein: CASSSVFGTGGNTIYF.

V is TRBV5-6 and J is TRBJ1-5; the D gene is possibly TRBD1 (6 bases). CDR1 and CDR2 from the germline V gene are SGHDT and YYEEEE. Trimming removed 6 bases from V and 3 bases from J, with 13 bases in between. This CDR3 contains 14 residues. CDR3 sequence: CASNSGQYNQPQHF. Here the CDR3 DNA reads TGTGCCAGCAACTCCGGACAGTACAATCAGCCCCAGCATTTT.

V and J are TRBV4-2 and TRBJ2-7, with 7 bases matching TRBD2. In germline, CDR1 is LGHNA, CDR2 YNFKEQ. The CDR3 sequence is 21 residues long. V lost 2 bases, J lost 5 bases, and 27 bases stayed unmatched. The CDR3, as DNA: TGTGCCAGCAGCCAAATTCTCCGGGTCGCATCCGGGCGGGGGTCCAGGGACGAGCAGTACTTC. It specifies CASSQILRVASGRGSRDEQYF.

Here the CDR3 reads CASTSSTESYGYTF. CDR3 DNA sequence: TGTGCCAGCACCAGTTCGACAGAGTCCTATGGCTACACCTTC. The gene calls are TRBV9 and TRBJ1-2; D might be TRBD1 (5 bases). Germline lookup yields CDR1 SGDLS and CDR2 YYNGEE. The CDR3 extends over 14 amino acids. Trimming left V 6 bases short and J 4 bases short, with 16 bases between.

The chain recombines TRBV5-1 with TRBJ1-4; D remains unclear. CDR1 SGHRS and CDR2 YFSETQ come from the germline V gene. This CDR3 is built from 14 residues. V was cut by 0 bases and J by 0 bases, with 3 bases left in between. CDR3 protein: CASSLESTNEKLFF. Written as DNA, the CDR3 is TGCGCCAGCAGCTTGGAATCAACTAATGAAAAACTGTTTTTT.

CDR3 nucleotides: TGCAGCGCTCTGGCCGGGACAGGGGCCTACGAGCAGTACTTC. It encodes CSALAGTGAYEQYF. This chain uses TRBV29-1 with TRBJ2-7, with 10 bases identical to TRBD1. The CDR3 covers 14 residues. CDR1 and CDR2 (germline): SQVTM, ANQGSEA. Losses at the gene ends were 7 bases for V and 2 bases for J; bases not matched to a gene: 8.

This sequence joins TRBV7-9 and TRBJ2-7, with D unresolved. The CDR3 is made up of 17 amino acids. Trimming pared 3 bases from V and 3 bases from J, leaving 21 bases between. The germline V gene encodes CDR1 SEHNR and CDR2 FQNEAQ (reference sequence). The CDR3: CASSLPHGQNGNYEQYF. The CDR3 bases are TGTGCCAGCAGCTTGCCTCACGGCCAAAACGGAAACTACGAGCAGTACTTC.

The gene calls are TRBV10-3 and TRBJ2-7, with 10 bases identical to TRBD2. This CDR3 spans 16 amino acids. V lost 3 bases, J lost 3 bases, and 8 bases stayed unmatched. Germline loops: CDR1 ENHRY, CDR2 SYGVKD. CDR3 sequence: CAISDPGLAEHYEQYF. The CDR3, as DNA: TGTGCCATCAGTGACCCAGGACTAGCGGAGCACTACGAGCAGTACTTC.

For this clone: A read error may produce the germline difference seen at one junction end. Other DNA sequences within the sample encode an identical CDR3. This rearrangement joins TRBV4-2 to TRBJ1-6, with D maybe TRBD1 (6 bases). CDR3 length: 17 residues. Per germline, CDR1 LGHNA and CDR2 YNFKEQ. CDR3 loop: CASSQATGNSYNSPLHF. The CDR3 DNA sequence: TGTGCCAGTAGCCAAGCTACAGGGAACTCCTATAATTCACCCCTCCACTTT.

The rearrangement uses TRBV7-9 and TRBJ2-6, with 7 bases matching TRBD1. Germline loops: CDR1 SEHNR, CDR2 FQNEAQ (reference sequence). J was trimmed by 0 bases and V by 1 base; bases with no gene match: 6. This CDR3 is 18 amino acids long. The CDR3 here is CASSLVGTALSGANVLTF. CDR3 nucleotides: TGTGCCAGCAGCTTAGTAGGGACAGCGCTCTCTGGGGCCAACGTCCTGACTTTC.

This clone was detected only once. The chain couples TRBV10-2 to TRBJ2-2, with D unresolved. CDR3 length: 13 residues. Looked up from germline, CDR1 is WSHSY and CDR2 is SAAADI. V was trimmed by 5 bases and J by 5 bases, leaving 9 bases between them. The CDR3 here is CASSSPGTGELFF. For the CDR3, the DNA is TGCGCCAGCAGTTCTCCCGGGACCGGGGAGCTGTTTTTT.

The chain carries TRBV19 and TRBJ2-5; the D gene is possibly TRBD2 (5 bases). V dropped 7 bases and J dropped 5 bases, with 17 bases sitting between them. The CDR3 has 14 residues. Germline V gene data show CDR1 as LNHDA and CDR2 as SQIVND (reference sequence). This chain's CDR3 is CASNPGSTGETQYF. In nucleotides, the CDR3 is TGTGCCAGTAATCCCGGATCTACGGGGGAGACCCAGTACTTC. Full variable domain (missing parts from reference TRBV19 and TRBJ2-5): DGGITQSPKYLFRKEGQNVTLSCEQNLNHDAMYWYRQDPGQGLRLIYYSQIVNDFQKGDIAEGYSVSREKKESFPLTVTSAQKNPTAFYLCASNPGSTGETQYFGPGTRLLVL.

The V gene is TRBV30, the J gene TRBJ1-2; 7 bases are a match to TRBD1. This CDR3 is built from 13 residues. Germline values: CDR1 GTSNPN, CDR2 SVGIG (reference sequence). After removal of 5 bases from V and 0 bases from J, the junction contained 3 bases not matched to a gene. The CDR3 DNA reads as TGTGCCTGGGCGGGACAGTCTAACTATGGCTACACCTTC. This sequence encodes CAWAGQSNYGYTF. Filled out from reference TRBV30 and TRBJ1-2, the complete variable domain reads SQTIHQWPATLVQPVGSPLSLECTVEGTSNPNLYWYRQAAGRGLQLLFYSVGIGQISSEVPQNLSASRPQDRQFILSSKKLLLSDSGFYLCAWAGQSNYGYTFGSGTRLTVV.

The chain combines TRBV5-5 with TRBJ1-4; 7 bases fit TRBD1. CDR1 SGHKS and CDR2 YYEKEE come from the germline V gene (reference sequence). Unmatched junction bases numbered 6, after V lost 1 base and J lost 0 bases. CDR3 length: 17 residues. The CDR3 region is CASSLMGQSSTNEKLFF. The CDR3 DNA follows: TGTGCCAGCAGCTTGATGGGACAGTCCTCAACTAATGAAAAACTGTTTTTT.

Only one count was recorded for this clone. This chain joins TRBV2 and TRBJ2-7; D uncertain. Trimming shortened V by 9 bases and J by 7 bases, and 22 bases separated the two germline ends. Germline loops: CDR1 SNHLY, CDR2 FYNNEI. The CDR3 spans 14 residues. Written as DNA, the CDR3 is TGTGCCAGTTCGGCGCCTTCCCCTAGTAGGGAGCAGTACTTC. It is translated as CASSAPSPSREQYF.

The CDR3 reads CASSPPQGLRETQYF. In nucleotides, the CDR3 is TGTGCCAGCTCACCACCGCAGGGGCTCAGGGAGACCCAGTACTTC. The V and J genes are TRBV18 and TRBJ2-5, with D perhaps matching TRBD1 (6 bases). The CDR3 extends over 15 amino acids. V was pared by 0 bases and J by 5 bases, with 13 bases between. Germline CDR1 is KGHSH and CDR2 is LQKENI.

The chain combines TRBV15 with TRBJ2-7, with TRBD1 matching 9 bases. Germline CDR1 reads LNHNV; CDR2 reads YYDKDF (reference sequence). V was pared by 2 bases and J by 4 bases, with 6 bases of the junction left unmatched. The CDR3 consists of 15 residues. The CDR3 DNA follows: TGTGCCACCAGCAGAAACAGGGGGCTAGGGTACGAGCAGTACTTC. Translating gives CATSRNRGLGYEQYF.

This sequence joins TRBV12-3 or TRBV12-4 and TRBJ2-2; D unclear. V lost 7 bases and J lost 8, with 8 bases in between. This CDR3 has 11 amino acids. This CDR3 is CASTLGGELFF. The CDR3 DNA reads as TGTGCCAGCACCCTGGGGGGGGAGCTGTTTTTT.

The CDR3 DNA follows: TGTGCCTGGAGCCGAGAGTATAATTCACCCCTCCACTTT. Its protein product is CAWSREYNSPLHF. The V gene is TRBV30, the J gene TRBJ1-6; no clear D gene. The CDR3 is 13 amino acids. Germline V gene sequence: CDR1 GTSNPN, CDR2 SVGIG (reference sequence). The V end was cut by 3 bases, the J end by 4 bases, with 7 bases between. The full variable domain, in which reference TRBV30 and TRBJ1-6 provide the parts outside the CDR3, is SQTIHQWPATLVQPVGSPLSLECTVEGTSNPNLYWYRQAAGRGLQLLFYSVGIGQISSEVPQNLSASRPQDRQFILSSKKLLLSDSGFYLCAWSREYNSPLHFGNGTRLTVT.